The 23 T cell receptor beta chains below all came from one sample that was sequenced in a study of Graves' ophthalmopathy and Graves' hyperthyroidism. Amplification from RNA transcripts yielded the TCR beta CDR3 regions. An initial RT-PCR round employing HTBI primers preceded a second-round multiplex PCR. TCRdb re-called the multiplex PCR reads through MiXCR, storing one row per CDR3 protein. The sample records tens of thousands of distinct CDR3 sequences, approximately 52% being singletons. Sequencing was carried out using peripheral blood. These receptors originate from an adult man with Graves' ophthalmopathy.

This clonotype was picked up many times. V gene TRBV27 combines with J gene TRBJ1-6; 8 bases agree with TRBD1. The CDR3 has 15 amino acids. The trim removed 6 bases at V and 8 bases at J, leaving 9 bases unmatched. The germline V gene has CDR1 MNHEY and CDR2 SMNVEV (reference sequence). In DNA, the CDR3 is TGTGCCAGCAGACCCGGACAGGGAGGCTATTCACCCCTCCACTTT. Amino acids: CASRPGQGGYSPLHF.

Within the sample, this clonotype is medium-sized. The J gene is TRBJ2-3, the V gene TRBV7-6; the D is unclear. The CDR3 extends over 12 amino acids. Deletions cut 1 base from V and 7 bases from J, with 6 bases between. Germline values: CDR1 SGHVS, CDR2 FNYEAQ. The CDR3 DNA is TGTGCCAGCAGCTTAGACGGATATACGCAGTATTTT. As protein: CASSLDGYTQYF.

Only a few counts were recorded for this clonotype. The chain joins TRBV29-1 to TRBJ2-2; D unresolved. The CDR3 is 15 residues long. Per germline, CDR1 SQVTM and CDR2 ANQGSEA. The V end lost 4 bases, the J end lost 1 base, and 13 bases lay between the germline ends. The CDR3 DNA reads TGCAGCGTTGTCAGTCAGACCGGGAACACCGGGGAGCTGTTTTTT. It translates to CSVVSQTGNTGELFF.

This clonotype was observed many times. A read error is possible here, since a much larger clone lies one base away. In DNA, the CDR3 is TGTGCCAGCAGCTTAGTGGCAGGGGGCGAGGCCTACGAGCAGTACGTC. It encodes CASSLVAGGEAYEQYV. V is TRBV7-8 and J is TRBJ2-7, with 8 positions matching TRBD1. The CDR3 extends over 16 amino acids. With V trimmed by 1 base and J by 2 bases, 7 bases remained unmatched. Germline-derived CDR1 and CDR2 are SGHVS and FQNEAQ.

The V and J genes are TRBV6-1 and TRBJ2-7; D unresolved. Trimming took 8 bases from V and 2 from J, leaving 4 bases between them. Germline values: CDR1 MNHNS, CDR2 SASEGT. This CDR3 contains 10 residues. CDR3 DNA sequence: TGTGCCAGCGGGACCTACGAGCAGTACTTC. Amino acids: CASGTYEQYF.

This clonotype was picked up many times. The rearrangement joins TRBV12-3 or TRBV12-4 to TRBJ2-1, with 7 bases matching TRBD2. With V trimmed by 6 bases and J by 7 bases, 9 bases remained unmatched. This CDR3 region has 14 residues. As DNA, the CDR3 is TGTGCCAGCAGGATAGCGGGTCCTCGAAATGAGCAGTTCTTC. Protein: CASRIAGPRNEQFF.

About this clonotype: This CDR3 fails to terminate in the conserved phenylalanine or tryptophan, so it likely reflects a read error. The chain joins TRBV10-3 to TRBJ2-2; the D is unclear. The germline V gene has CDR1 ENHRY and CDR2 SYGVKD. The CDR3 runs to 13 residues. The CDR3 reads CTTNANHTGELFL. CDR3 coding DNA: TGTACCACCAATGCCAACCACACCGGGGAGCTGTTTCTT.

This clonotype occurred many times. The rearrangement uses TRBV28 and TRBJ2-4; the D is unclear. This CDR3 contains 14 residues. CDR1 and CDR2 (germline): MDHEN, SYDVKM. Trimming took 6 bases from V and 3 from J, leaving 12 bases between them. DNA of the CDR3: TGTGCCAGCAGGGAACCTTGGGGCAAAAACATTCAGTACTTC. This encodes CASREPWGKNIQYF.

This chain links TRBV3-1 with TRBJ2-3, with TRBD2 matching over 10 bases. The V gene's germline CDR1 is LGHDT and CDR2 YNNKEL (reference sequence). The CDR3 is made up of 17 amino acids. Trimming cost V 1 base and J 3 bases; bases outside gene matches: 7. In DNA, the CDR3 is TGTGCCAGCAGCCAAGTAGAAGCGGGGGGGGGAACAGATACGCAGTATTTT. It translates to CASSQVEAGGGTDTQYF.

This clonotype was detected once. J is TRBJ2-1 and V is TRBV7-3; the D is unclear. V dropped 5 bases and J dropped 9 bases, with 11 bases sitting between them. The V gene's germline CDR1 is SGHTA and CDR2 FQGTGA. CDR3 length: 12 residues. The CDR3 nucleotides read TGTGCCAGCAGCGTCGCCCCGGGTGAGCAGTTCTTC. This sequence encodes CASSVAPGEQFF.

This chain uses TRBV7-3 with TRBJ2-7; D is unresolved. Trimming shortened V by 3 bases and J by 5 bases, and 17 bases separated the two germline ends. The CDR3 extends over 15 amino acids. Per germline, CDR1 SGHTA and CDR2 FQGTGA. This chain's CDR3 is CASSFTSKDPHEQYF. CDR3 sequence (DNA): TGTGCCAGCAGCTTTACCTCCAAAGACCCCCACGAGCAGTACTTC.

This clonotype was recorded at least ten times. The chain has TRBV12-3 or TRBV12-4 and TRBJ2-4, with D uncertain. This CDR3 contains 15 residues. V lost 3 bases and J lost 0, with 9 bases in between. The DNA for the CDR3 is TGTGCCAGCAGTTTTTTGGGCCTAGCCAAAAACATTCAGTACTTC. Protein sequence: CASSFLGLAKNIQYF.

This clonotype is judged medium-sized. The genes are TRBV7-2 and TRBJ2-1; D ambiguous. The CDR3 has 13 residues. Germline CDR1 SGHTA, CDR2 FQGNSA. V was cut by 2 bases and J by 3 bases, with 5 bases left in between. The CDR3 loop reads CASSLQNYNEQFF. The CDR3 DNA reads TGTGCCAGCAGCTTACAGAACTACAATGAGCAGTTCTTC.

This clonotype was recorded at least ten times. The rearrangement links TRBV4-1 to TRBJ2-6, with no clear D. Germline CDR1 and CDR2: MGHRA and YSYEKL. This CDR3 spans 14 amino acids. V dropped 3 bases and J dropped 0 bases, with 3 bases sitting between them. The CDR3 region has the DNA TGCGCCAGCAGCCACCTCTCTGGGGCCAACGTCCTGACTTTC. It specifies CASSHLSGANVLTF.

In this sample, this clonotype turned up many times. This chain connects TRBV19 to TRBJ2-6; D may be TRBD2 (5 bases). From germline, CDR1 is LNHDA and CDR2 SQIVND (reference sequence). The CDR3 runs 15 residues. V shed 1 base and J shed 2 bases, with 6 bases lying between them. The CDR3 spells CASSIAGAGANVLTF. Written as DNA, the CDR3 is TGTGCCAGTAGTATAGCCGGGGCTGGGGCCAACGTCCTGACTTTC. Supplemented by reference TRBV19 and TRBJ2-6, the full variable domain reads DGGITQSPKYLFRKEGQNVTLSCEQNLNHDAMYWYRQDPGQGLRLIYYSQIVNDFQKGDIAEGYSVSREKKESFPLTVTSAQKNPTAFYLCASSIAGAGANVLTFGAGSRLTVL.

Remarks on this clonotype: The DNA is left out, because the CDR3 cannot be placed on it with certainty; the CDR3 is given as TCRdb lists it. The chain has TRBV10-3 and TRBJ1-2; the tabulated D call, TRBD1, remains unverified against the DNA. From its first to its last residue, the CDR3 has 16 amino acids. Germline lookup yields CDR1 ENHRY and CDR2 SYGVKD. The CDR3 loop reads CAICSAGTVANYGYTF.

The sample holds many counts of this clonotype. The J gene is TRBJ2-2, the V gene TRBV11-2, with 7 positions matching TRBD1. The CDR3 contains 14 residues. The trim removed 5 bases at V and 4 bases at J, leaving 4 bases unmatched. Looked up from germline, CDR1 is SGHAT and CDR2 is FQNNGV. The CDR3: CASSRDRRTGELFF. CDR3 in DNA: TGTGCCAGCAGCCGGGACAGACGCACCGGGGAGCTGTTTTTT.

The chain links TRBV7-3 to TRBJ2-2; possible D gene TRBD2, 5 bases. Looked up from germline, CDR1 is SGHTA and CDR2 is FQGTGA. The CDR3 length is 12 residues. Between the trimmed V and J ends, which lost 2 bases and 7 bases, there was a span of 5 bases. The CDR3 sequence is CASSLRGGELFF. The DNA of the CDR3 is TGTGCCAGCAGCTTACGGGGCGGGGAGCTGTTTTTT. The full variable domain, with the rest looked up from reference TRBV7-3 and TRBJ2-2, is GAGVSQTPSNKVTEKGKYVELRCDPISGHTALYWYRQSLGQGPEFLIYFQGTGAADDSGLPNDRFFAVRPEGSVSTLKIQRTERGDSAVYLCASSLRGGELFFGEGSRLTVL.

This clonotype was seen repeatedly, ten times or more. V usage is TRBV20-1 and J usage is TRBJ2-2; TRBD2 matches at 10 bases. V lost 7 bases and J lost 0; bases outside the gene matches: 20. Germline CDR1 is DFQATT and CDR2 is SNEGSKA (reference sequence). The CDR3 runs 20 residues. The CDR3 here is CSVPTKGSSLAGPNTGELFF. The DNA of the CDR3 is TGCAGTGTCCCGACCAAGGGCAGTTCACTAGCGGGACCGAACACCGGGGAGCTGTTTTTT.

The sample holds many counts of this clonotype. Possible read error: a much larger clone is one base away. This chain uses TRBV6-4 with TRBJ2-3, with 10 bases lining up with TRBD1. The CDR3 spans 14 residues. CDR1 is MRHNA and CDR2 is SNTAGT in the germline V gene. CDR3: CARSDGQGADTQYF. The CDR3 coding sequence is TGTGCCCGCAGTGACGGACAGGGGGCAGATACGCAGTATTTT.

The genes are TRBV7-2 and TRBJ2-1; 8 nucleotides align to TRBD2. Unmatched junction bases numbered 5, after V lost 4 bases and J lost 0 bases. Germline CDR1 SGHTA, CDR2 FQGNSA. CDR3 size: 16 residues. The CDR3 DNA reads as TGTGCCAGCAGCTCAAAGGCGGGGGGCTCCTACAATGAGCAGTTCTTC. It codes for CASSSKAGGSYNEQFF.

This clonotype has a count of ten or more. The chain couples TRBV24-1 to TRBJ2-1; weak D call: TRBD2 (7 bases). Trimming took off 9 bases at V and 7 bases at J, with 18 bases between the two ends. CDR1 is KGHDR and CDR2 is SFDVKD in the germline V gene. CDR3 length equals 14 residues. CDR3 region: CATGLGGGPNEQFF. CDR3 coding DNA: TGTGCCACCGGGCTAGGGGGAGGGCCGAATGAGCAGTTCTTC.

The sample holds one count of this clonotype. Without the conserved terminal phenylalanine or tryptophan, this CDR3 likely stems from a read error. The V call is TRBV20-1, the J call TRBJ1-1, with a possible D match to TRBD1 (5 bases). Germline V gene lookup returns CDR1 DFQATT and CDR2 SNEGSKA (reference sequence). The CDR3 consists of 13 residues. The V and J ends lost 6 bases and 3 bases respectively, with 14 bases between them. Here the CDR3 DNA reads TGCAGTGCCACAGGCGGGGTGTACACTGAAGCTTTCTCT. This encodes CSATGGVYTEAFS.